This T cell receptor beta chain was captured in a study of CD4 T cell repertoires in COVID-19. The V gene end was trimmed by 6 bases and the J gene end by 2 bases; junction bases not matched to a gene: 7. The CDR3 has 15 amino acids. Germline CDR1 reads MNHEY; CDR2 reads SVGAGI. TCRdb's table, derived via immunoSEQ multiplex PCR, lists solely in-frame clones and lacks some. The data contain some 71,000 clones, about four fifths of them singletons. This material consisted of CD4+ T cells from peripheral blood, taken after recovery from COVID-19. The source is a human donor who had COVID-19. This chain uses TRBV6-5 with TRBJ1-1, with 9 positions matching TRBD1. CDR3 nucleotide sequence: TGTGCCAGCAGACCGGGACAGGGAAGTAACACTGAAGCTTTCTTT. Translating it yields CASRPGQGSNTEAFF.